This T cell receptor (beta chain) was observed in a study of monozygotic twins with cystic fibrosis. Background on the study: Library input was about 3 micrograms of fragmented DNA, with approximately 16 PCR cycles.

TCRdb keeps only in-frame clones here, not all; method: immunoSEQ multiplex PCR. The sample shows approximately 17,000 clones, around 96% of them seen only once. Germline V CDR1 and CDR2: SGHVS, FQNEAQ. Trimming at V came to 5 bases and at J to 10 bases, leaving 4 bases not matched to a gene. The CDR3 runs 13 residues. On this clone itself: The antigen is not known.

Study conclusions and caveats: V usage most resembled the co-twin in 13 of 16 pairs.

V and J are TRBV7-8 and TRBJ1-6; 8 bases fit TRBD1. What was sequenced was blood. The receptor comes from a girl between 2 and 10 years old with cystic fibrosis. CDR3 bases: TGTGCCAGCAGCCCTGGACAGGGCTCACCCCTCCACTTT. Protein: CASSPGQGSPLHF.